The sequence of this T cell receptor beta chain was determined in a study of OX40 agonist ivuxolimab in advanced cancers. Clones were sequenced by immunoSEQ multiplex PCR, and TCRdb holds only the in-frame ones, with some missing. In the table there are around 94,000 clones, about nine tenths of which are singletons. Sample: CD4+ or CD8+ T cells sorted from blood, taken in a trial of the OX40 agonist ivuxolimab. This TCR derives from an adult with an advanced solid tumor such as melanoma, head and neck, liver or kidney cancer.

CDR3 sequence (DNA): TGTGCCAGCAGAGGTCTGGGGGTCCACGAGCAGTACTTC. Its protein is CASRGLGVHEQYF. V gene TRBV5-6 combines with J gene TRBJ2-7; D may be TRBD1 or TRBD2 (5 bases each). The germline CDR1 and CDR2 sequences are SGHDT and YYEEEE. V gave up 5 bases and J gave up 5 bases, with 14 bases separating them. The length of the CDR3 is 13 residues.